These T cell receptor beta chains were read from a single sample in a study of blood T cell repertoires in COVID-19. The method was immunoSEQ multiplex PCR; TCRdb's version includes in-frame clones alone and lacks a portion of them. The data hold some 200,000 clones, with 70% to 90% observed a single time. The sample consisted of peripheral blood. Source of these receptors: a man over 45 who had recovered from COVID-19. Both conserved end residues are part of each CDR3. Fields, in order: D gene, clone size, J gene, V gene, CDR3 DNA, CDR3 protein. D genes are given only for firm matches. Some rows mark clone size as missing; the rest say once, few, many or name a class of expanded clone.

d_gene: TRBD2; abundance: -; j_gene: TRBJ2-5; v_gene: TRBV28; CDR3nt: TGTGCCAGCAGCGCTAGGGGACTAGCGGAGCGAGAAGAGACCCAGTACTTC; CDR3aa: CASSARGLAEREETQYF
d_gene: -; abundance: -; j_gene: TRBJ2-7; v_gene: TRBV4-1; CDR3nt: TGCGCCAGCAGCCAAGACGACGAGCAGTACTTC; CDR3aa: CASSQDDEQYF
d_gene: -; abundance: -; j_gene: TRBJ2-7; v_gene: TRBV28; CDR3nt: TGTGCCAGCAACCAACCCGGGACAAACGCCTACGAGCAGTACTTC; CDR3aa: CASNQPGTNAYEQYF
d_gene: TRBD1; abundance: -; j_gene: TRBJ2-1; v_gene: TRBV3-1/TRBV3-2; CDR3nt: TGTGCCAGCAGCCAAGTCCGGGACAGGGGTTATGAGCAGTTCTTC; CDR3aa: CASSQVRDRGYEQFF
d_gene: -; abundance: -; j_gene: TRBJ2-3; v_gene: TRBV3-1/TRBV3-2; CDR3nt: TGTGCCAGCAGCCAAGAACTTGTAGCGCTTAGCACAGATACGCAGTATTTT; CDR3aa: CASSQELVALSTDTQYF
d_gene: -; abundance: few; j_gene: TRBJ1-6; v_gene: TRBV5-1; CDR3nt: TGCGCCAGCAGCTTGGCCCGAGGGCTTCCCCTCCACTTT; CDR3aa: CASSLARGLPLHF
d_gene: -; abundance: few; j_gene: TRBJ2-1; v_gene: TRBV20-1; CDR3nt: TGCAGTGCTAGAGATCCCCGTGAGCAGTTCTTC; CDR3aa: CSARDPREQFF
d_gene: -; abundance: -; j_gene: TRBJ1-5; v_gene: TRBV6-1; CDR3nt: TGTGCCAGCAGTGAAATAATCACGAGGCAGCCCCAGCATTTT; CDR3aa: CASSEIITRQPQHF
d_gene: TRBD1; abundance: -; j_gene: TRBJ2-3; v_gene: TRBV4-2; CDR3nt: TGTGCCAGCAGCCGCTACAAGCCGGGACAGGGGTCAGATACGCAGTATTTT; CDR3aa: CASSRYKPGQGSDTQYF
d_gene: -; abundance: few; j_gene: TRBJ2-3; v_gene: TRBV10-3; CDR3nt: TGTGCCATCAGTCGGGACACGCAGGTTAATACGCAGTATTTT; CDR3aa: CAISRDTQVNTQYF
d_gene: TRBD1; abundance: -; j_gene: TRBJ1-5; v_gene: TRBV19; CDR3nt: TGTGCCAGTAGTATAGATCGAGGGCAGGGGGGCAATCAGCCCCAGCATTTT; CDR3aa: CASSIDRGQGGNQPQHF
d_gene: TRBD1; abundance: -; j_gene: TRBJ1-1; v_gene: TRBV27; CDR3nt: TGTGCCAGCAGTTTATATCCGACAGGGAGCATCCAAGGCACTGAAGCTTTCTTT; CDR3aa: CASSLYPTGSIQGTEAFF
d_gene: -; abundance: -; j_gene: TRBJ1-5; v_gene: TRBV27; CDR3nt: TGTGCCAGCAGTTTTGGGCCCAATCAGCCCCAGCATTTT; CDR3aa: CASSFGPNQPQHF
d_gene: TRBD1; abundance: -; j_gene: TRBJ1-2; v_gene: TRBV24-1; CDR3nt: TGTGCCACCAGTGATTCCCACACAGGGGATTATGGCTACACCTTC; CDR3aa: CATSDSHTGDYGYTF
d_gene: TRBD2; abundance: -; j_gene: TRBJ2-2; v_gene: TRBV29-1; CDR3nt: TGCAGCGGCGGACTAGCGGACACCGGGGAGCTGTTTTTT; CDR3aa: CSGGLADTGELFF
d_gene: -; abundance: few; j_gene: TRBJ2-1; v_gene: TRBV7-2; CDR3nt: TGTGCCAGCAGCCCCCCTCGTCATGAGCAGTTCTTC; CDR3aa: CASSPPRHEQFF
d_gene: -; abundance: -; j_gene: TRBJ1-2; v_gene: TRBV24-1; CDR3nt: TGTGCCACCAGTGATGGGGTAGGGGTGGCTGGCTACACCTTC; CDR3aa: CATSDGVGVAGYTF
d_gene: -; abundance: -; j_gene: TRBJ1-2; v_gene: TRBV28; CDR3nt: TGTGCCAGCAGTTTATTAATCCCAATCTCGGGGGGCTACACCTTC; CDR3aa: CASSLLIPISGGYTF
d_gene: TRBD2; abundance: -; j_gene: TRBJ2-1; v_gene: TRBV11-3; CDR3nt: TGTGCCAGCAGCCCCTCTTCTAGCGGGGGTTACAATGAGCAGTTCTTC; CDR3aa: CASSPSSSGGYNEQFF
d_gene: TRBD2; abundance: -; j_gene: TRBJ2-1; v_gene: TRBV28; CDR3nt: TGTGCCAGCAGCGGACTAGCGGGAGGGCTGGGTTTCAATGAGCAGTTCTTC; CDR3aa: CASSGLAGGLGFNEQFF
d_gene: -; abundance: -; j_gene: TRBJ1-1; v_gene: TRBV11-2; CDR3nt: TGTGCCAGCAGCCAAATAGGATCCGCAGGGTCATTGGGGAACACTGAAGCTTTCTTT; CDR3aa: CASSQIGSAGSLGNTEAFF
d_gene: TRBD2; abundance: few; j_gene: TRBJ2-1; v_gene: TRBV7-2; CDR3nt: TGTGCCAGCAGCGGGACTAGCGGGAGGGCCACTGAGCAGTTCTTC; CDR3aa: CASSGTSGRATEQFF
d_gene: TRBD1; abundance: -; j_gene: TRBJ1-1; v_gene: TRBV7-9; CDR3nt: TGTGCCAGCAGCAAGGGACAGCCCAACACTGAAGCTTTCTTT; CDR3aa: CASSKGQPNTEAFF
d_gene: TRBD2; abundance: -; j_gene: TRBJ2-5; v_gene: TRBV5-6; CDR3nt: TGTGCCAGCAGCTTGGGTACGGGGACTAGCGGGAGGGCCGGGGAGACCCAGTACTTC; CDR3aa: CASSLGTGTSGRAGETQYF
d_gene: TRBD1; abundance: few; j_gene: TRBJ1-1; v_gene: TRBV2; CDR3nt: TGTGCCAGCAGCGAGTCCTCCGGGACAGAGAAGGAAGCTTTCTTT; CDR3aa: CASSESSGTEKEAFF
d_gene: TRBD1; abundance: few; j_gene: TRBJ2-7; v_gene: TRBV28; CDR3nt: TGTGCCAGCAGTACCGGGACAGGGCTAGTCCACGAGCAGTACTTC; CDR3aa: CASSTGTGLVHEQYF
d_gene: -; abundance: -; j_gene: TRBJ2-1; v_gene: TRBV27; CDR3nt: TGTGCCAGCAGAGAGGGACAATCCTCTTACAATGAGCAGTTCTTC; CDR3aa: CASREGQSSYNEQFF
d_gene: -; abundance: -; j_gene: TRBJ2-1; v_gene: TRBV6-5; CDR3nt: TGTGCCACCTCAGGGGCCCCCTCCTACAATGAGCAGTTCTTC; CDR3aa: CATSGAPSYNEQFF
d_gene: -; abundance: -; j_gene: TRBJ2-3; v_gene: TRBV24-1; CDR3nt: TGTGCCACCAGTTTCCGAGGTAGCACAGATACGCAGTATTTT; CDR3aa: CATSFRGSTDTQYF
d_gene: TRBD1; abundance: -; j_gene: TRBJ1-5; v_gene: TRBV29-1; CDR3nt: TGCAGCGTTGTTAGGGACAGGGGGACCGTTCCTAATAGCAATCAGCCCCAGCATTTT; CDR3aa: CSVVRDRGTVPNSNQPQHF
d_gene: TRBD2; abundance: -; j_gene: TRBJ2-3; v_gene: TRBV20-1; CDR3nt: TGCAGTGCTAGTCCGACTAGCGGGAGGGCGGGAGATACGCAGTATTTT; CDR3aa: CSASPTSGRAGDTQYF
d_gene: TRBD2; abundance: -; j_gene: TRBJ2-7; v_gene: TRBV10-3; CDR3nt: TGTGCCATCAGTGAGCTAGCGGGAGTATCCGAGCAGTACTTC; CDR3aa: CAISELAGVSEQYF
d_gene: TRBD2; abundance: -; j_gene: TRBJ2-2; v_gene: TRBV23-1; CDR3nt: TGCGCCAGCAGTCAATTTAGGAGAAGCGGGAGGACCACCGGGGAGCTGTTTTTT; CDR3aa: CASSQFRRSGRTTGELFF
d_gene: -; abundance: -; j_gene: TRBJ2-3; v_gene: TRBV5-1; CDR3nt: TGCGCCAGCACCCGGGACACAGACACAGATACGCAGTATTTT; CDR3aa: CASTRDTDTDTQYF
d_gene: TRBD1; abundance: once; j_gene: TRBJ1-4; v_gene: TRBV28; CDR3nt: TGTGCCAGCACCTCTGGGGCAGGGGGGTATGAAAAACTGTTTTTT; CDR3aa: CASTSGAGGYEKLFF